A single T cell receptor (beta chain) is shown here with its context. Its cognate antigen is unknown. Profiled with immunoSEQ multiplex PCR; TCRdb holds only in-frame clones, not every one. The sample yields approximately 29,000 clones, approximately 90% seen once. This entry is derived from a study of neoadjuvant nivolumab and ipilimumab in lung cancer. Study-wide findings and caveats: Blood richness before therapy tracked richness in tumors resected after neoadjuvant therapy.

This CDR3 region has 14 residues. V shed 4 bases and J shed 6 bases, with 13 bases lying between them. The germline V gene has CDR1 SGDLS and CDR2 YYNGEE. This receptor was taken from an adult with non-small cell lung cancer. The sample in question was peripheral blood, obtained after neoadjuvant nivolumab, alone or with ipilimumab, at or shortly before surgery. This chain joins TRBV9 and TRBJ2-2; D is possibly TRBD1 (6 bases). CDR3 bases: TGTGCCAGCAGCACTTCTACAGGGTCCGGGGAGCTGTTTTTT. The encoded protein is CASSTSTGSGELFF.